The next 2 T cell receptor beta chains were all read from a single sample in a study of T cell responses to AZD1222 COVID-19 vaccine. Produced via immunoSEQ multiplex PCR; TCRdb's table is partial and in-frame only. In the table there are 150,000 to 200,000 clones, just under 95% of which are singletons. The specimen comprised peripheral blood, sampled on day 0 of AZD1222 vaccination. All receptors derive from an adult in good health.

CDR3 sequence: CASSGVSGTVIYGYTF. Here the CDR3 DNA reads TGTGCCAGCAGCGGAGTCTCCGGGACAGTTATCTATGGCTACACCTTC. V is TRBV9 and J is TRBJ1-2; 7 bases align to TRBD1. The CDR3 is 16 residues long. Germline V lookup: CDR1 SGDLS, CDR2 YYNGEE. The trim removed 3 bases at V and 4 bases at J, leaving 12 bases unmatched.

The rearrangement uses TRBV2 and TRBJ1-6, with D maybe TRBD1 (6 bases). Germline values: CDR1 SNHLY, CDR2 FYNNEI. CDR3 length: 14 amino acids. With 4 bases removed from V and 4 bases from J, the gap between germline ends came to 8 bases. CDR3 protein: CASSGQVYNSPLHF. The DNA for the CDR3 is TGTGCCAGCAGTGGACAGGTATATAATTCACCCCTCCACTTT.